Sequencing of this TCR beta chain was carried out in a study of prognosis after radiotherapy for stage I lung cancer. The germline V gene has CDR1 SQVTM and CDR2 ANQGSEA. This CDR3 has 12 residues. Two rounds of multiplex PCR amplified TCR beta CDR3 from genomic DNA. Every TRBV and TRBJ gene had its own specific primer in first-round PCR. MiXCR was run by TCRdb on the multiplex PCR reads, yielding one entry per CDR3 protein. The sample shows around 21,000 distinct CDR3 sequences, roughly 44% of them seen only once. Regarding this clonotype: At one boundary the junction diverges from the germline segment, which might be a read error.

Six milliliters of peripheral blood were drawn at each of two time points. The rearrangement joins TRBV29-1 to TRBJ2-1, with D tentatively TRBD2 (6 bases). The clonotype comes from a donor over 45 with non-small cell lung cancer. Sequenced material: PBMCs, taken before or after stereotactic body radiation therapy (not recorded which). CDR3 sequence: CSAEASVVEQFF. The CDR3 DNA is TGCAGCGCTGAAGCTAGCGTTGTTGAGCAGTTCTTC.